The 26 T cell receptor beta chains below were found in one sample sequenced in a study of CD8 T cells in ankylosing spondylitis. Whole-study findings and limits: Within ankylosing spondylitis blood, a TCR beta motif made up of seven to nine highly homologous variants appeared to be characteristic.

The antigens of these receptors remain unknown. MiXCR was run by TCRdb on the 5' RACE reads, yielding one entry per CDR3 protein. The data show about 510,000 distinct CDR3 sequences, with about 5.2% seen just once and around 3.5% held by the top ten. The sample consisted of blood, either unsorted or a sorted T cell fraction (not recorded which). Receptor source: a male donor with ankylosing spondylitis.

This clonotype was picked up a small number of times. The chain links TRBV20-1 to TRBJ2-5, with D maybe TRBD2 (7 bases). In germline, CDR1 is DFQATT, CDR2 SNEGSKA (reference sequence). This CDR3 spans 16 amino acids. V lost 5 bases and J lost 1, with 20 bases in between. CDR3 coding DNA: TGCAGTGCTTCAAAGAAGGGGAGGGGGAGCCAAGAGACCCAGTACTTC. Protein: CSASKKGRGSQETQYF.

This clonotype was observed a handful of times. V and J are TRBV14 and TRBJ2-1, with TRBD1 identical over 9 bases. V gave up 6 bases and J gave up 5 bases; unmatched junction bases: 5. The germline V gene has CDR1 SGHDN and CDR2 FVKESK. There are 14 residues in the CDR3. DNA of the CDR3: TGTGCCAGCAGAGGGACAGGGAGGCACAATGAGCAGTTCTTC. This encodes CASRGTGRHNEQFF.

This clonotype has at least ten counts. The CDR3 sequence is CASSWIGLAKNIQYF. The CDR3 DNA reads as TGTGCCAGCAGCTGGATAGGTCTAGCCAAAAACATTCAGTACTTC. The chain has TRBV28 and TRBJ2-4; D is uncertain. V shed 6 bases and J shed 0 bases, with 12 bases lying between them. The CDR3 extends over 15 amino acids. Germline CDR1 and CDR2: MDHEN and SYDVKM.

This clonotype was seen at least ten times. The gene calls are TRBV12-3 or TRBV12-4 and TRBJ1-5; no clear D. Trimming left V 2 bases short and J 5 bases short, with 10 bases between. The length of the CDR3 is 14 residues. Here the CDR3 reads CASSLISTDQPQHF. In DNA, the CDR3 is TGTGCCAGCAGTTTAATCAGTACAGATCAGCCCCAGCATTTT.

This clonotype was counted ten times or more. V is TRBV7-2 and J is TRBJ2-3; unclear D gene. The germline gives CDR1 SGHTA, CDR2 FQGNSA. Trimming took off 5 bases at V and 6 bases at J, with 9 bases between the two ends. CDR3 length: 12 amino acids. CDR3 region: CASSPFMDTQYF. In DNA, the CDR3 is TGTGCCAGCAGCCCCTTCATGGATACGCAGTATTTT.

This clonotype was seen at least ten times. The CDR3 bases are TGTGCCAGCAGCGTAGGAAACGGGAGGGGGAATGAGCAGTTCTTC. Its translation: CASSVGNGRGNEQFF. The V call is TRBV9, the J call TRBJ2-1, with 8 bases that match TRBD2. The ends lost 0 bases at V and 7 bases at J; junction bases unmatched: 6. CDR3 length equals 15 residues. CDR1 is SGDLS and CDR2 is YYNGEE in the germline V gene.

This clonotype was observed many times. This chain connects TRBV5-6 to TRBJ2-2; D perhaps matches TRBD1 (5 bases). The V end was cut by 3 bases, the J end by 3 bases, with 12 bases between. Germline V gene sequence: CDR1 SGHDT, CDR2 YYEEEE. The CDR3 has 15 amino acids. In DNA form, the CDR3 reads TGTGCCAGCAGCTCGGTCAAGGGGTACACCGGGGAGCTGTTTTTT. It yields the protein CASSSVKGYTGELFF.

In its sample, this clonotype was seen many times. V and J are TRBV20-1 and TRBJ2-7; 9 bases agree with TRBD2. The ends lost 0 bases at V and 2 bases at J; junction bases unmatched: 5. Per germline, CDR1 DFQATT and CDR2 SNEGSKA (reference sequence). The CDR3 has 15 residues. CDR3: CSARDGASGTYEQYF. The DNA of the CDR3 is TGCAGTGCTAGAGATGGAGCTAGCGGGACCTACGAGCAGTACTTC.

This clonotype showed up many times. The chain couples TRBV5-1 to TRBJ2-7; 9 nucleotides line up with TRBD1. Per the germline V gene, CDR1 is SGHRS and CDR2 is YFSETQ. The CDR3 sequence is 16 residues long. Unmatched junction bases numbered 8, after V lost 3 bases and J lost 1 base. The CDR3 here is CASSSFTGGASYEQYF. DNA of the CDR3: TGCGCCAGCAGCTCGTTCACAGGGGGCGCGTCCTACGAGCAGTACTTC.

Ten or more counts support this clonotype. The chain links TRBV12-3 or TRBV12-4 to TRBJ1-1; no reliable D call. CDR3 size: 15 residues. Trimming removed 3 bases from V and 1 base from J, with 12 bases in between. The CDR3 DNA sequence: TGTGCCAGCAGTTTCCGCCCCCACCCGAACACTGAAGCTTTCTTT. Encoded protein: CASSFRPHPNTEAFF.

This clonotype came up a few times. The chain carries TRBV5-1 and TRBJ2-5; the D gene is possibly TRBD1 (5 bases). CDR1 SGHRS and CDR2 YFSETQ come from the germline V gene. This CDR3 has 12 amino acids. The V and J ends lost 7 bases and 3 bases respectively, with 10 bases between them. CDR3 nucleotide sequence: TGCGCCAGCGGCCAGACAGAAGAGACCCAGTACTTC. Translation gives CASGQTEETQYF.

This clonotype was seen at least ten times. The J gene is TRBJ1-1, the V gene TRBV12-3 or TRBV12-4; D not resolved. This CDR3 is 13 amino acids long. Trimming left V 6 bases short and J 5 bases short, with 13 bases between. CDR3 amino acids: CASSFTRVTEAFF. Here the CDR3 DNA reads TGTGCCAGCAGCTTCACCCGGGTGACTGAAGCTTTCTTT.

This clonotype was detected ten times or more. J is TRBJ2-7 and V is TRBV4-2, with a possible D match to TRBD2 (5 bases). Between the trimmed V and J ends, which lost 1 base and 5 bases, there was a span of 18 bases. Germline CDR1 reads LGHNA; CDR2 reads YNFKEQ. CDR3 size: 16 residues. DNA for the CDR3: TGTGCCAGCAGCCAAGTAGGGAGTTCCAACGTCCACGAGCAGTACTTC. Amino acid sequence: CASSQVGSSNVHEQYF.

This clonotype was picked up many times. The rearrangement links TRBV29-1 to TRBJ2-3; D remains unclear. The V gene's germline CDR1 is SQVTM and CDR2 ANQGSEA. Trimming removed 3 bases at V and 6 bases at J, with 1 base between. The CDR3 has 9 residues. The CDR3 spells CSVDDTQYF. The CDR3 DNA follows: TGCAGCGTTGATGATACGCAGTATTTT.

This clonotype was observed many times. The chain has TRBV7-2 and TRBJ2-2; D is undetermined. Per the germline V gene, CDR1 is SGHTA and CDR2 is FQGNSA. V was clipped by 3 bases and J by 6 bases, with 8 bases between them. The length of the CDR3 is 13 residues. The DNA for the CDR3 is TGTGCCAGCAGCTTTTATGGGTCCGGGGAGCTGTTTTTT. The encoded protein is CASSFYGSGELFF.

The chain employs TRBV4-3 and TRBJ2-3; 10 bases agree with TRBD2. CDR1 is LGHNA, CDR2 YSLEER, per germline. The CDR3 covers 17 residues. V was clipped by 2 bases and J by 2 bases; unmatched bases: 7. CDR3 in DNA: TGCGCCAGCAGCCAAACCGGACTAGCGGACGACACAGATACGCAGTATTTT. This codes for CASSQTGLADDTDTQYF.

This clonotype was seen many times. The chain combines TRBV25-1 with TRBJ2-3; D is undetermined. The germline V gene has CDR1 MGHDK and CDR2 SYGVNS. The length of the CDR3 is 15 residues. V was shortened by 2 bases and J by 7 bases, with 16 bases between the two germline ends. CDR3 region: CASSEESVPPYTQYF. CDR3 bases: TGTGCCAGCAGTGAAGAGTCAGTCCCCCCTTATACGCAGTATTTT.

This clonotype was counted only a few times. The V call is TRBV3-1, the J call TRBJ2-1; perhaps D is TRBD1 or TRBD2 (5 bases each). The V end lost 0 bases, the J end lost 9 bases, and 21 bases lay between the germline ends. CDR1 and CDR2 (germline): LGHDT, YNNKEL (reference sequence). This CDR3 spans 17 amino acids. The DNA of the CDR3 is TGTGCCAGCAGCCAAGACCTGCTGGGGACCAACCGAGGTGAGCAGTTCTTC. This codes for CASSQDLLGTNRGEQFF.

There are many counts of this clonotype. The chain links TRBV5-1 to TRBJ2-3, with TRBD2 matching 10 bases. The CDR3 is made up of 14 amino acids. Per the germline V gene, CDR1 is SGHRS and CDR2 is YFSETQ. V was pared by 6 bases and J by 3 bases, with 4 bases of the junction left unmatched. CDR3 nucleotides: TGCGCCAGCAAAGAACTAGCGGGGACAGATACGCAGTATTTT. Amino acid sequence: CASKELAGTDTQYF.

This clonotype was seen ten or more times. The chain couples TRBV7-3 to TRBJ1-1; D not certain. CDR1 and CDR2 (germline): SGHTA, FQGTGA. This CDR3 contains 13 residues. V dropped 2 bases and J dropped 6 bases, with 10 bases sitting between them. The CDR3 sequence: CASSLRPSAEAFF. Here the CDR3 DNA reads TGTGCCAGCAGCTTACGTCCCTCAGCTGAAGCTTTCTTT.

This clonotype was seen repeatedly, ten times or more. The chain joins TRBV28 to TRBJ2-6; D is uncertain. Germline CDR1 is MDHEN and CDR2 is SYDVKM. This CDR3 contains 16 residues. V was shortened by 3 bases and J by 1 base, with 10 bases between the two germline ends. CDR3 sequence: CASSFGSWSGANVLTF. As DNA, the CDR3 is TGTGCCAGCAGTTTTGGCAGCTGGTCTGGGGCCAACGTCCTGACTTTC.

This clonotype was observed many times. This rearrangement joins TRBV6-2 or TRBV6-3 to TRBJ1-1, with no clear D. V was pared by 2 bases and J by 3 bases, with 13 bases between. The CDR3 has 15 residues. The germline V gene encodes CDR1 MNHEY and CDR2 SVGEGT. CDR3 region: CASSYGGLLDTEAFF. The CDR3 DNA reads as TGTGCCAGCAGTTACGGCGGCCTGTTAGACACTGAAGCTTTCTTT.

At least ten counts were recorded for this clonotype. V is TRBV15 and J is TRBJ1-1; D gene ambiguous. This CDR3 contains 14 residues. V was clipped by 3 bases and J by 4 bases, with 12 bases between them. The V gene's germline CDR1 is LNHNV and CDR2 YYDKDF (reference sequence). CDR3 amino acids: CATSREVMGTEAFF. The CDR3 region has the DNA TGTGCCACCAGCAGGGAGGTTATGGGCACTGAAGCTTTCTTT.

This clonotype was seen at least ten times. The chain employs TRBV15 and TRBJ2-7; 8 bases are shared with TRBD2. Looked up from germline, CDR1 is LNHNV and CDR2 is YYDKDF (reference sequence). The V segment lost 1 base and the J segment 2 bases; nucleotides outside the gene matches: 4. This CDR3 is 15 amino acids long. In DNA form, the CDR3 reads TGTGCCACCAGCAGAGTCGGGGGGGGCCCCTACGAGCAGTACTTC. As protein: CATSRVGGGPYEQYF.

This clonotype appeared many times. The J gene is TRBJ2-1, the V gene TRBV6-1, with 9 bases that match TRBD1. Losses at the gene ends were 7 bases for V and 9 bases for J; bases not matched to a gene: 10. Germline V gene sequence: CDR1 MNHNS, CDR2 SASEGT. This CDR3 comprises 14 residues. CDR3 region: CASILGTGYTEQFF. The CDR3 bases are TGTGCCAGCATCCTCGGGACAGGGTATACTGAGCAGTTCTTC.

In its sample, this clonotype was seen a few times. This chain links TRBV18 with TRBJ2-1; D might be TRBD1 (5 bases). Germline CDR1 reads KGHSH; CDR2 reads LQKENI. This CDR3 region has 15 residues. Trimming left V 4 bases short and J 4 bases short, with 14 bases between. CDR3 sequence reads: CASSLSKTDYNEQFF. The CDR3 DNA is TGTGCCAGCTCACTCTCCAAGACAGATTACAATGAGCAGTTCTTC.